This record covers a single T cell receptor (beta chain). The entry originates in a study of blood T cell repertoires in COVID-19. TCRdb's table, derived via immunoSEQ multiplex PCR, lists solely in-frame clones and lacks some. The table includes 400,000 to 450,000 clones, approximately 89% detected once. The CDR3 is 16 amino acids. V was shortened by 0 bases and J by 3 bases, with 15 bases between the two germline ends. Germline V gene sequence: CDR1 SGHNT, CDR2 YYREEE (reference sequence). The sample comprised peripheral blood. This chain uses TRBV5-4 with TRBJ2-5; perhaps TRBD2 as D (6 bases). The origin of this receptor is a woman aged 40 to 50 with COVID-19, enrolled during active disease. The CDR3 is CASSLVAAGGKETQYF. The CDR3 nucleotides read TGTGCCAGCAGCTTGGTAGCGGCAGGTGGTAAAGAGACCCAGTACTTC.